This T cell receptor beta chain was retrieved from a study of cytomegalovirus exposure and HLA in healthy donors. Study context: A prior analysis found fewer than 120 million unique TCR beta sequences from roughly 180 million T cells. Notes on the study in general: Within an earlier analysis, most TCR beta V segments proved productive either about 90% or about 30% of the time.

PCR primers comprised 60 Vbeta and 13 Jbeta primers. Original handling: A later analysis tallied roughly 77 million unique TCR beta chains, around 10 million of them shared. Measured with immunoSEQ multiplex PCR; TCRdb has only the in-frame clones, and not every one. From that table come the V and J calls and clone size; the DNA was used to work out D and trimming. This sample carries about 160,000 clones, approximately 80% of them seen once, and the ten largest clones take about 9.9%. Note on this clone: The target antigen is unknown.

CDR1 and CDR2 (germline): SSHAT, FNYEAQ (reference sequence). The trim removed 3 bases at V and 6 bases at J, leaving 9 bases unmatched. There are 15 residues in the CDR3. This rearrangement joins TRBV7-7 to TRBJ2-3; 7 bases align to TRBD1. Input material: PBMCs. This TCR was recovered from a man aged 18 to 35 in good health and CMV-seropositive. CDR3 loop: CASSLQGGVLDTQYF. Written as DNA, the CDR3 is TGTGCCAGCAGCTTGCAAGGGGGCGTTTTGGATACGCAGTATTTT. Combining the CDR3 with reference TRBV7-7 and TRBJ2-3 gives the whole variable domain GAGVSQSPRYKVTKRGQDVTLRCDPISSHATLYWYQQALGQGPEFLTYFNYEAQPDKSGLPSDRFSAERPEGSISTLTIQRTEQRDSAMYRCASSLQGGVLDTQYFGPGTRLTVL.